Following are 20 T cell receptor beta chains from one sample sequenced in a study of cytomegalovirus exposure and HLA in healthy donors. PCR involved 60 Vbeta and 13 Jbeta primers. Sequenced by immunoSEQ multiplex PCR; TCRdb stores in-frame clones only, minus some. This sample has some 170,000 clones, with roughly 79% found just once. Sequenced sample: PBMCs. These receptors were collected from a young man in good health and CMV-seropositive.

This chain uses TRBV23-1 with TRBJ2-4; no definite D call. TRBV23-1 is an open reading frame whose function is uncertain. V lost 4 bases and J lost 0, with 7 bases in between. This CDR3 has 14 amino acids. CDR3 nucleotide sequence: TGCGCCAGCAGTCCCAGACTAGCCAAAAACATTCAGTACTTC. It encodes CASSPRLAKNIQYF.

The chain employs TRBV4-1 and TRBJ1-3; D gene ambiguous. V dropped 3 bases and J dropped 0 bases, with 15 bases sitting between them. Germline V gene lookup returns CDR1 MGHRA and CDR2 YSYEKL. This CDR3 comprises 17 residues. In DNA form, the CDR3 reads TGCGCCAGCAGCCATGCGGACGAGGGCTCCTCTGGAAACACCATATATTTT. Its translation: CASSHADEGSSGNTIYF.

The CDR3 DNA sequence: TGCGCCAGCAGCCAAGCGGGGGGGGACTATGGCTACACCTTC. Amino acids: CASSQAGGDYGYTF. The V and J genes are TRBV4-1 and TRBJ1-2; maybe TRBD1 (5 bases). V was clipped by 1 base and J by 3 bases, with 9 bases between them. Germline CDR1 and CDR2: MGHRA and YSYEKL. CDR3 size: 14 residues.

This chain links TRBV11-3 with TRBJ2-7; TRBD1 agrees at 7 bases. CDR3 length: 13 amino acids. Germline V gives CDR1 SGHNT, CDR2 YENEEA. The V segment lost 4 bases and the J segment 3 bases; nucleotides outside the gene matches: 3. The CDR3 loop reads CASSYRDSYEQYF. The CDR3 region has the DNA TGTGCCAGCAGCTACCGGGACAGCTACGAGCAGTACTTC.

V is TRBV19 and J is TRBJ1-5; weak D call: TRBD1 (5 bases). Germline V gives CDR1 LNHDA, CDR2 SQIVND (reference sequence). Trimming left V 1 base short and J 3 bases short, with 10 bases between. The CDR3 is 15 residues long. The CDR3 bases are TGTGCCAGTAGTATAGCAGGCGGGGCCAATCAGCCCCAGCATTTT. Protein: CASSIAGGANQPQHF.

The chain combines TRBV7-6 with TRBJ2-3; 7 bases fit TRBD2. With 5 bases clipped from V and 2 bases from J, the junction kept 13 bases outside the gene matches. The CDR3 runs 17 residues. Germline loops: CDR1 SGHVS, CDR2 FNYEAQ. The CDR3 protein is CASSANGGGMFTDTQYF. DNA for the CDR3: TGTGCCAGCAGCGCAAATGGGGGGGGGATGTTCACAGATACGCAGTATTTT.

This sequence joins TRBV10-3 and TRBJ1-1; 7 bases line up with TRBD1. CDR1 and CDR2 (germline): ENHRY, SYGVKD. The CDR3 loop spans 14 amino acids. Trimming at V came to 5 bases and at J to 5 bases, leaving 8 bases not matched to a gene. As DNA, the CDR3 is TGTGCCATCAGTTCCGGGACAGATAGGACTGAAGCTTTCTTT. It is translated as CAISSGTDRTEAFF.

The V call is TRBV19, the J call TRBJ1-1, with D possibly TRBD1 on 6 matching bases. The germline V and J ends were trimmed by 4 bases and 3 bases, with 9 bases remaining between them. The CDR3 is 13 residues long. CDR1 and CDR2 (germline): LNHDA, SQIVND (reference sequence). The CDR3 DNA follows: TGTGCCAGTAGTAGAAACAGGGACACTGAAGCTTTCTTT. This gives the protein CASSRNRDTEAFF.

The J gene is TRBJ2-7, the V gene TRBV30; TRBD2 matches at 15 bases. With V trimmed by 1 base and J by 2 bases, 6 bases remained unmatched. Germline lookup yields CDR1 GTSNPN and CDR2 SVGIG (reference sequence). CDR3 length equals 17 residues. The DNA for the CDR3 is TGTGCCTGGAGTGACGGACTAGCGGGAGGGACTCCCTACGAGCAGTACTTC. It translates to CAWSDGLAGGTPYEQYF.

The CDR3 is CASSSSGANTGELFF. The CDR3 bases are TGTGCCAGCAGTTCTAGCGGGGCGAACACCGGGGAGCTGTTTTTT. The chain couples TRBV28 to TRBJ2-2, with TRBD2 matching 9 bases. Germline V gene data show CDR1 as MDHEN and CDR2 as SYDVKM. Losses at the gene ends were 4 bases for V and 0 bases for J; bases not matched to a gene: 0. This CDR3 is 15 amino acids long.

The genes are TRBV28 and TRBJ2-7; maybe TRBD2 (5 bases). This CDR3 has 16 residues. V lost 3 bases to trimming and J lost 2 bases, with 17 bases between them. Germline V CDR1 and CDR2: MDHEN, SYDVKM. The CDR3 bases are TGTGCCAGCAGTTTCCCCGGCCGCGGGCGCACCTACGAGCAGTACTTC. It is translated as CASSFPGRGRTYEQYF.

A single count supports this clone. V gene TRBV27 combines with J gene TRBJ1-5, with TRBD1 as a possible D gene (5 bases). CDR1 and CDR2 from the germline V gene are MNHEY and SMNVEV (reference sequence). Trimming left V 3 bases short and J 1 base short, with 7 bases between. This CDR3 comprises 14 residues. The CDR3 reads CASSFGASNQPQHF. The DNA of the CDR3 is TGTGCCAGCAGTTTTGGGGCAAGCAATCAGCCCCAGCATTTT.

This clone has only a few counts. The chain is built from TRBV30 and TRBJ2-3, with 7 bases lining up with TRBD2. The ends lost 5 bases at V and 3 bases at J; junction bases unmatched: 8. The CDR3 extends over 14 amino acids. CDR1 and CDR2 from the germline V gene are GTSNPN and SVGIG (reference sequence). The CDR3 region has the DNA TGTGCCTGGGCCTTACTAGCGACGACAGATACGCAGTATTTT. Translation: CAWALLATTDTQYF.

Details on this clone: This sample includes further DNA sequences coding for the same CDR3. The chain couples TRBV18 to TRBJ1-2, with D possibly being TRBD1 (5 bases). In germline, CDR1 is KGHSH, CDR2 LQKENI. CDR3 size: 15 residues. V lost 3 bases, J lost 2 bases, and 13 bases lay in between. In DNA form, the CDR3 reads TGTGCCAGCTCACCGATACAGGATATGAACTATGGCTACACCTTC. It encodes CASSPIQDMNYGYTF.

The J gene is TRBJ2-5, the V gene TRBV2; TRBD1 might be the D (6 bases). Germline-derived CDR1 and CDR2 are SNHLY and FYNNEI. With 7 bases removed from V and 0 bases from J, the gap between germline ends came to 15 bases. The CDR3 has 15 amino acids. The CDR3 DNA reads TGTGCCAGCATCCGGGACAACCCGTACCAAGAGACCCAGTACTTC. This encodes CASIRDNPYQETQYF.

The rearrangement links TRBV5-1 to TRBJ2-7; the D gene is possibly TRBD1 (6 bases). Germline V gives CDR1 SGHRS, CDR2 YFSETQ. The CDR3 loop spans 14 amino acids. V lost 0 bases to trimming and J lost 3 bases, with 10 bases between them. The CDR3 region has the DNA TGCGCCAGCAGCTTGGTTCCAGGGGACTACGAGCAGTACTTC. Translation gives CASSLVPGDYEQYF.

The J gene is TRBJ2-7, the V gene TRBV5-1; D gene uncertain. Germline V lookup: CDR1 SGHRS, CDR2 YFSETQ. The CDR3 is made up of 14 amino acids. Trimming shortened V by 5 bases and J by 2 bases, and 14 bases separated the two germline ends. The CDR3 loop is CASRPQAIPYEQYF. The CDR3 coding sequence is TGCGCCAGCAGACCCCAGGCGATTCCCTACGAGCAGTACTTC.

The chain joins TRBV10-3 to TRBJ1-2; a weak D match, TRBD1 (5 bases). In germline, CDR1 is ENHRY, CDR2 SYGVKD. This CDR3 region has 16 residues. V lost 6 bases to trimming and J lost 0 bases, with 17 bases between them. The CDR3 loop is CAIRDTLRGANYGYTF. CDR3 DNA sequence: TGTGCCATCAGAGACACTCTACGGGGGGCTAACTATGGCTACACCTTC.

The CDR3 region has the DNA TGTGCCATCAGTGAGAGTAGCTCTGGAAACACCATATATTTT. Translation: CAISESSSGNTIYF. The chain couples TRBV10-3 to TRBJ1-3; D remains unclear. The germline V gene encodes CDR1 ENHRY and CDR2 SYGVKD. The CDR3 spans 14 residues. V lost 2 bases and J lost 0, with 5 bases in between.

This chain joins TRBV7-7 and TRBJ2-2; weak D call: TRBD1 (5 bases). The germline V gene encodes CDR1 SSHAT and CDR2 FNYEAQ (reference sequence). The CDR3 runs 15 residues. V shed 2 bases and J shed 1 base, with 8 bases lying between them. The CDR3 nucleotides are TGTGCCAGCAGCTTATCCAGGGAGAACACCGGGGAGCTGTTTTTT. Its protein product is CASSLSRENTGELFF.